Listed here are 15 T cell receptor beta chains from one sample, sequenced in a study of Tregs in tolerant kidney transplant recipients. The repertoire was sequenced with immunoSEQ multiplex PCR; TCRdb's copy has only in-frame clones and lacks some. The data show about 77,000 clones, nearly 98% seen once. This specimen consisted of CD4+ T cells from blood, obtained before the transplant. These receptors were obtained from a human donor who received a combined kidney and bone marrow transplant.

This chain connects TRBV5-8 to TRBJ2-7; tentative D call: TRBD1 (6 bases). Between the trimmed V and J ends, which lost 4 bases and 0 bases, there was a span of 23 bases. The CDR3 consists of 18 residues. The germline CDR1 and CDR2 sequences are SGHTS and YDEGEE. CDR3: CASSLLGGSGLLSYEQYF. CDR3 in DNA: TGTGCCAGCAGCCTTTTAGGGGGTTCTGGGCTTCTCTCCTACGAGCAGTACTTC.

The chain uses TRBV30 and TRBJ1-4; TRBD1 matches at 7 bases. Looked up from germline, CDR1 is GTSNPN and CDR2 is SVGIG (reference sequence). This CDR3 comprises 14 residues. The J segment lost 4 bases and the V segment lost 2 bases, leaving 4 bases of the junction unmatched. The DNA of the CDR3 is TGTGCCTGGAGTTCCGGGACAGTTAATGAAAAACTGTTTTTT. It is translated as CAWSSGTVNEKLFF.

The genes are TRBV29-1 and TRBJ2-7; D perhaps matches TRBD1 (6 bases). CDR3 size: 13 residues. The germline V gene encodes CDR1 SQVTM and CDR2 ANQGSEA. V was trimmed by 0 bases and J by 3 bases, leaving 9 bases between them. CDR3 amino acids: CSVEDRGGYEQYF. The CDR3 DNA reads TGCAGCGTTGAAGACAGGGGCGGCTACGAGCAGTACTTC.

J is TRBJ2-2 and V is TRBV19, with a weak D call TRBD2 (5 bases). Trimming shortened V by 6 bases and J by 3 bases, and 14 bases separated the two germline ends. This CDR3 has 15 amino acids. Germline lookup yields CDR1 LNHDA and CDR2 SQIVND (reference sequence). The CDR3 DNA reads TGTGCCAGTAGGCCCTCGGGGTTACACACCGGGGAGCTGTTTTTT. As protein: CASRPSGLHTGELFF.

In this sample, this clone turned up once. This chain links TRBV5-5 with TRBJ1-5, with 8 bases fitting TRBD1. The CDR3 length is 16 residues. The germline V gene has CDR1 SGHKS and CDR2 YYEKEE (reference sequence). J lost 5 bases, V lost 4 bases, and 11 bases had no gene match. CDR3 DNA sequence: TGTGCCAGCAGCCTCTCCCGACAGGGGTTGGATCAGCCCCAGCATTTT. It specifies CASSLSRQGLDQPQHF.

This CDR3 reads CAISPGLAVDIQYF. The DNA of the CDR3 is TGTGCCATCAGCCCGGGACTAGCGGTCGACATTCAGTACTTC. The gene calls are TRBV10-3 and TRBJ2-4; TRBD2 aligns across 11 bases. The CDR3 sequence is 14 residues long. The germline gives CDR1 ENHRY, CDR2 SYGVKD. Trimming cost V 6 bases and J 8 bases; bases outside gene matches: 6.

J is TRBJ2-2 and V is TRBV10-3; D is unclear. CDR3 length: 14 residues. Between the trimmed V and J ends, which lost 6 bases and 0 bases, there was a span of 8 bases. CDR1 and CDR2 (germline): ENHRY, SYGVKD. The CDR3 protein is CAIRSRTNTGELFF. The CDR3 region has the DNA TGTGCCATCAGATCCAGGACGAACACCGGGGAGCTGTTTTTT.

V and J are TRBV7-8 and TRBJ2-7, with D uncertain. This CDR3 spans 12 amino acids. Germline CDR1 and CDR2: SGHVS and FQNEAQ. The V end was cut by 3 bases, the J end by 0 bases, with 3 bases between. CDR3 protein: CASSFSSYEQYF. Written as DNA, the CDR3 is TGTGCCAGCAGCTTCAGCTCCTACGAGCAGTACTTC.

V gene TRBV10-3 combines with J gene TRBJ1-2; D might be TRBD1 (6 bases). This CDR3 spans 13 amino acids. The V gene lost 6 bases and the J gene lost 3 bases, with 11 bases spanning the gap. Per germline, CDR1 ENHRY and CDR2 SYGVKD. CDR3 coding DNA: TGTGCCATCAGGTCAGGGGAAGACTATGGCTACACCTTC. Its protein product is CAIRSGEDYGYTF.

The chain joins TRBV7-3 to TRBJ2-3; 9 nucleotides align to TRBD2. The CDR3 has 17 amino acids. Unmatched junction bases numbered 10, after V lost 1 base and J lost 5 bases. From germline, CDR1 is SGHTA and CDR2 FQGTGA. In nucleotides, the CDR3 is TGTGCCAGCAGCTTAAGGGCTAGCGGGGTTTCAGTAGATACGCAGTATTTT. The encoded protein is CASSLRASGVSVDTQYF.

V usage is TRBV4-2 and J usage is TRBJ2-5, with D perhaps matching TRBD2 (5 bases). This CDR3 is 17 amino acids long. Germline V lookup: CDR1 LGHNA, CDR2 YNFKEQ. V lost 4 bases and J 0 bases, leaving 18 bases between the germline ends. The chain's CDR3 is CASSPRRNSGHQETQYF. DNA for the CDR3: TGTGCCAGCAGCCCTAGGAGGAATTCCGGCCACCAAGAGACCCAGTACTTC.

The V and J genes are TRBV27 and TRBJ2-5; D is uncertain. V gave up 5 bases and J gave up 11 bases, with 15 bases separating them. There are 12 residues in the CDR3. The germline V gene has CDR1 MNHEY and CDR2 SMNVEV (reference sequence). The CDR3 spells CASSGPLGEQYF. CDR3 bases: TGTGCCAGCAGTGGGCCCTTGGGTGAGCAGTACTTC.

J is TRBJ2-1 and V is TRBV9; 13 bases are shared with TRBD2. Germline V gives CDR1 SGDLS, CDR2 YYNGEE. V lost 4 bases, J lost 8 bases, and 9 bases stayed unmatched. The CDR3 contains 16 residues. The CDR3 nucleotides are TGTGCCAGCAGCACCCTGACTAGCGGGGGGCTGGATGAGCAGTTCTTC. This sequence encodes CASSTLTSGGLDEQFF. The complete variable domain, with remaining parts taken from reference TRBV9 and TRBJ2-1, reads DSGVTQTPKHLITATGQRVTLRCSPRSGDLSVYWYQQSLDQGLQFLIQYYNGEERAKGNILERFSAQQFPDLHSELNLSSLELGDSALYFCASSTLTSGGLDEQFFGPGTRLTVL.

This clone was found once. The CDR3 region has the DNA TGTGCCAGCAGTTACTGGAGCGGGAGTGGGAGAGATACGCAGTATTTT. Translated, it gives CASSYWSGSGRDTQYF. The chain recombines TRBV6-5 with TRBJ2-3; 8 nucleotides line up with TRBD2. Germline-derived CDR1 and CDR2 are MNHEY and SVGAGI. This CDR3 is built from 16 residues. V shed 1 base, J shed 5 bases, and the junction held 8 bases outside the gene matches.

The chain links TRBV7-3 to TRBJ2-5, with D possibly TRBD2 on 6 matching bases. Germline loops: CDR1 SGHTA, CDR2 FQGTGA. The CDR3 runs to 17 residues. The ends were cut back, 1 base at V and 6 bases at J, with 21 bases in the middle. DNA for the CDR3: TGTGCCAGCAGCTTAAAAAAGGACTACCCCCGTGGACAGACCCAGTACTTC. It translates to CASSLKKDYPRGQTQYF.